This T cell receptor beta chain was sequenced for a study of blood T cells in healthy people across ages. This CDR3 is built from 15 residues. The germline gives CDR1 MNHEY, CDR2 SMNVEV (reference sequence). V shed 6 bases and J shed 4 bases, with 17 bases lying between them. Combining a sample-barcoded 5' primer with a J-beta primer mix, a second PCR ran for roughly 7 to 12 cycles. TCRdb reprocessed the 5' RACE reads with MiXCR, giving one entry per CDR3 protein. The profile shows 870,000 or so distinct CDR3 sequences, around 30% of them singletons. Many counts were recorded for this clonotype. Specimen: blood. The chain carries TRBV27 and TRBJ2-3, with D perhaps given as TRBD1 or TRBD2 (6 bases each). The source is a woman at least 80 years old in good health. The DNA for the CDR3 is TGTGCCAGCAGCCTGGTGAGGGGGAGGTCAGATACGCAGTATTTT. Translating it yields CASSLVRGRSDTQYF.